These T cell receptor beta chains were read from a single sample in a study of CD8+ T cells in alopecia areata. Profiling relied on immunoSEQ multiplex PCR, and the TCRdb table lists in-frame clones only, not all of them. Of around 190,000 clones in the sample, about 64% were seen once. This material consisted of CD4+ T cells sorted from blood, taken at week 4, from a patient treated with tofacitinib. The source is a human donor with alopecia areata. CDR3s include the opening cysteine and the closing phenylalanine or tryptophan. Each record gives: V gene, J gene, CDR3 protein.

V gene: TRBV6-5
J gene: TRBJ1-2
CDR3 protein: CASSSGEAGYRGYTF

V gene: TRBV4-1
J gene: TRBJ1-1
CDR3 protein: CASSYQPTITGGGTEAFF

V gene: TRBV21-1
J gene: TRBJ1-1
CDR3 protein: CASSNYPQGHLYTEAFF

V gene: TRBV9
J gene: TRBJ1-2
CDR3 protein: CASSGPGQGHYGYTF

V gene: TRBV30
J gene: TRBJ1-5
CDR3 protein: CAWSRQTNQPQHF

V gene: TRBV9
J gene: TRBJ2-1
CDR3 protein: CASSYNLYNEQFF

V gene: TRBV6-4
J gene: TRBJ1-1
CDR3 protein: CASSHPGTGGRPTEAFF

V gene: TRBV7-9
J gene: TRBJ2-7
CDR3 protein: CASSLGPLSYEQYF

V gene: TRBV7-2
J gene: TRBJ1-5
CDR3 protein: CASSPLPHSNQPQHF

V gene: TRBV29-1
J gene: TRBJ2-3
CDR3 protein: CSVEGIGTDTQYF

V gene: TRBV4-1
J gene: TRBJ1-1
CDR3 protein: CASSQTENTEAFF

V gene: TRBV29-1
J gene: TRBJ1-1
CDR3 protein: CSVGSRALVNTEAFF

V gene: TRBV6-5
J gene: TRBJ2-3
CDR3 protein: CASSAPGSDTQYF

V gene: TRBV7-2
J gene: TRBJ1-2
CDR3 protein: CASSLGFGTNYGYTF

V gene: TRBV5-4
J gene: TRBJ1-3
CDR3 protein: CASSLQGGNTIYF

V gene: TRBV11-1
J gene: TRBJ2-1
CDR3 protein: CASSSRNEQFF

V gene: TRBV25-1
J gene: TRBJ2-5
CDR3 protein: CASSPMYQETQYF